This TCR beta chain was recovered during a study of regulatory T cells in long-lasting Graves disease. Time point here: newly diagnosed GD, antithyroid drugs for less than 3 months. Isolated PBMC RNA provided the starting material for the TCR library. Nine milliliters of peripheral blood were drawn into EDTA tubes. This clonotype has at least ten counts. Libraries of TCR beta came from iRepertoire HTBI primers plus Arm-PCR of CDR3 regions. TCRdb reprocessed the multiplex PCR reads via MiXCR and lists one record per CDR3 protein. Of roughly 560,000 distinct CDR3 sequences in the sample, 15% to 20% were seen once. V was clipped by 2 bases and J by 4 bases; unmatched bases: 5. The germline V gene has CDR1 SGHRS and CDR2 YFSETQ. The CDR3 loop spans 14 amino acids. These same data were also listed under a study on T cells in Graves' hyperthyroidism and ophthalmopathy. That publication notes: The authors' 13 V-J model separated ophthalmopathy from stable hyperthyroidism.

The chain couples TRBV5-1 to TRBJ1-2; 7 bases are a match to TRBD1. The starting material was peripheral blood mononuclear cells (PBMCs), obtained at new diagnosis, from a patient treated with antithyroid drugs. This receptor was identified in a woman aged 40-60 years with Graves disease. The CDR3 DNA sequence: TGCGCCAGCAGCTTTTCGGAGGGGGCCTATGGCTACACCTTC. It translates to CASSFSEGAYGYTF.